The T cell receptor (beta chain) described here comes from a study of blood T cell repertoires in COVID-19. Study in general: Symptom resolution, clearance, or two negative PCRs marked the recovered donors of Cohort 3. Sample material is recorded as cDNA or gDNA derived from T cells, B-cell-depleted T cells, or PBMCs.

Per the authors' pipeline: Scientists estimated how many nucleated cells there were by amplifying reference gene primers. Produced via immunoSEQ multiplex PCR; TCRdb's table is partial and in-frame only. V and J calls and clone size are as listed in that table; D and trimming were resolved from the DNA. This table holds 120,000 to 150,000 clones, 75% to 90% found once. Self-reported history from a screening survey and questionnaire set each donor's cohort. The CDR3 length is 15 residues. With V trimmed by 5 bases and J by 1 base, 4 bases remained unmatched. From germline, CDR1 is SGHTA and CDR2 FQGTGA.

The TCR originated in a man aged 50-59 years in a cohort exposed to, infected with or recovered from COVID-19 (not recorded which). The chain has TRBV7-3 and TRBJ2-2; 7 nucleotides match TRBD1. Material: PBMCs or T cells enriched from blood (not recorded which). CDR3 nucleotides: TGTGCCAGCAGCCCTGACAGGGTGAACACCGGGGAGCTGTTTTTT. Translation: CASSPDRVNTGELFF.